This entry features one T cell receptor (beta chain) sequence. Patients in Seattle were enrolled during active infection, then followed longitudinally. Methods used by the authors: Scientists estimated how many nucleated cells there were by amplifying reference gene primers. Here immunoSEQ multiplex PCR was the method, and the copy in TCRdb shows in-frame clones only, minus some. V, J and clone size are taken as reported in that table, and D and trimming were inferred from the DNA itself. The data contain 200,000 to 250,000 clones, 85% to 90% of them seen just once; the ten biggest clones take up 2% to 3%. These data come from a study of blood T cell repertoires in COVID-19. The overall study: Acute-phase and convalescent COVID-19 samples originated in the United States, Italy and Spain. T cells, B-cell-depleted T cells, or PBMCs supplied cDNA or gDNA.

The TCR was taken from a man aged 25 to 40 with COVID-19, enrolled during active disease. The sample comprised peripheral blood.

Here the CDR3 reads CASSPQEFSGNTIYF. CDR3 DNA sequence: TGTGCCAGCAGTCCACAGGAATTCTCTGGAAACACCATATATTTT. The rearrangement links TRBV28 to TRBJ1-3; weak D call: TRBD1 (5 bases). The CDR3 sequence is 15 residues long. V was clipped by 5 bases and J by 0 bases, with 11 bases between them. The germline gives CDR1 MDHEN, CDR2 SYDVKM.